This passage covers 30 T cell receptor beta chains from one sample sequenced in a study of blood T cell repertoires in COVID-19. Assay: immunoSEQ multiplex PCR; the TCRdb copy retains only in-frame clones and omits some. The sample records 150,000 to 200,000 clones, around 82% being singletons. Sequenced material: PBMCs or T cells enriched from blood (not recorded which). The receptors derive from a woman aged 50 to 65 with acute COVID-19.

The gene calls are TRBV6-5 and TRBJ2-3; possible D gene TRBD2, 7 bases. V lost 10 bases and J lost 6, with 20 bases in between. The CDR3 spans 14 residues. CDR1 is MNHEY and CDR2 is SVGAGI in the germline V gene. CDR3 sequence: CAIRAGALGDTQYF. CDR3 nucleotides: TGTGCCATACGGGCGGGGGCCCTTGGCGATACGCAGTATTTT.

This rearrangement joins TRBV5-6 to TRBJ2-3, with TRBD1 as a possible D gene (5 bases). Germline V gene data show CDR1 as SGHDT and CDR2 as YYEEEE. Trimming removed 3 bases from V and 4 bases from J, with 9 bases in between. There are 13 residues in the CDR3. In DNA, the CDR3 is TGTGCCAGCAGCTACACAGGACCAGATACGCAGTATTTT. This encodes CASSYTGPDTQYF. Drawing the rest from reference TRBV5-6 and TRBJ2-3, the complete variable domain is DAGVTQSPTHLIKTRGQQVTLRCSPKSGHDTVSWYQQALGQGPQFIFQYYEEEERQRGNFPDRFSGHQFPNYSSELNVNALLLGDSALYLCASSYTGPDTQYFGPGTRLTVL.

The chain recombines TRBV19 with TRBJ1-6; D is possibly TRBD1 (5 bases). The ends were cut back, 4 bases at V and 5 bases at J, with 15 bases in the middle. The length of the CDR3 is 16 residues. CDR1 and CDR2 (germline): LNHDA, SQIVND (reference sequence). CDR3 sequence reads: CASSTSRTLNNSPLHF. The CDR3 nucleotides are TGTGCCAGTAGTACAAGCCGGACACTTAATAATTCACCCCTCCACTTT.

For this clone: An end of the junction does not agree with germline; a read error may underlie this. The chain is built from TRBV7-7 and TRBJ2-5; a weak D match, TRBD1 (5 bases). CDR1 and CDR2 (germline): SSHAT, FNYEAQ (reference sequence). This CDR3 is built from 13 residues. The CDR3 region is CASSLQERETQYF. The CDR3 DNA reads TGTGCTAGCAGCTTACAGGAACGAGAGACCCAGTACTTC.

This rearrangement joins TRBV6-4 to TRBJ2-5; possible D gene TRBD1, 5 bases. V was cut by 3 bases and J by 4 bases, with 12 bases left in between. The CDR3 contains 14 residues. CDR1 MRHNA and CDR2 SNTAGT come from the germline V gene. In nucleotides, the CDR3 is TGTGCCAGCAGTGAACAGGCGGTGGGAGAGACCCAGTACTTC. It specifies CASSEQAVGETQYF.

The chain has TRBV6-5 and TRBJ2-5, with 7 bases that match TRBD1. This CDR3 has 15 residues. Per the germline V gene, CDR1 is MNHEY and CDR2 is SVGAGI. V dropped 3 bases and J dropped 5; count of bases not matched to a gene: 9. Here the CDR3 reads CASSYRGPRGETQYF. DNA for the CDR3: TGTGCCAGCAGTTATAGAGGCCCCAGGGGGGAGACCCAGTACTTC.

V and J are TRBV7-6 and TRBJ1-2; 7 positions agree with TRBD1. Losses at the gene ends were 5 bases for V and 4 bases for J; bases not matched to a gene: 10. CDR1 SGHVS and CDR2 FNYEAQ come from the germline V gene. CDR3 length: 15 residues. The CDR3 is CASSPGTAKVYGYTF. CDR3 in DNA: TGTGCCAGCAGCCCTGGGACAGCCAAGGTCTATGGCTACACCTTC.

This clone appeared once. The chain recombines TRBV5-1 with TRBJ1-2; TRBD1 agrees at 10 bases. The CDR3 sequence is 16 residues long. V gave up 1 base and J gave up 10 bases; unmatched junction bases: 13. The germline CDR1 and CDR2 sequences are SGHRS and YFSETQ. CDR3 nucleotide sequence: TGCGCCAGCAGCTTGACCACCGGACAGGGGGACGGATCCTACACCTTC. Its protein product is CASSLTTGQGDGSYTF.

This rearrangement joins TRBV28 to TRBJ2-1; D is possibly TRBD1 (6 bases). Trimming removed 5 bases from V and 0 bases from J, with 20 bases in between. The V gene's germline CDR1 is MDHEN and CDR2 SYDVKM. The CDR3 totals 18 residues. The CDR3 reads CASSPLAGADSSYNEQFF. For the CDR3, the DNA is TGTGCCAGCAGTCCCCTCGCAGGGGCAGATAGCTCCTACAATGAGCAGTTCTTC. The variable domain in full, completed from reference TRBV28 and TRBJ2-1, reads DVKVTQSSRYLVKRTGEKVFLECVQDMDHENMFWYRQDPGLGLRLIYFSYDVKMKEKGDIPEGYSVSREKKERFSLILESASTNQTSMYLCASSPLAGADSSYNEQFFGPGTRLTVL.

This chain joins TRBV25-1 and TRBJ2-1, with D maybe TRBD1 (5 bases). The germline gives CDR1 MGHDK, CDR2 SYGVNS. Trimming removed 5 bases at V and 8 bases at J, with 22 bases between. This CDR3 comprises 16 residues. CDR3 protein: CASSLGSTGWGDEQFF. The CDR3 DNA follows: TGTGCCAGCAGTCTCGGGTCCACCGGATGGGGCGATGAGCAGTTCTTC.

V and J are TRBV7-2 and TRBJ2-2; D is uncertain. CDR1 is SGHTA, CDR2 FQGNSA, per germline. V shed 4 bases and J shed 8 bases, with 8 bases lying between them. This CDR3 region has 12 residues. The CDR3 loop reads CASSYFKGELFF. CDR3 DNA sequence: TGTGCCAGCAGCTATTTTAAAGGGGAGCTGTTTTTT.

This clone was seen only a few times. The J gene is TRBJ1-2, the V gene TRBV5-5; maybe TRBD1 (5 bases). The germline CDR1 and CDR2 sequences are SGHKS and YYEKEE (reference sequence). The V and J ends lost 0 bases and 3 bases respectively, with 12 bases between them. The CDR3 has 15 amino acids. CDR3 nucleotides: TGTGCCAGCAGCTTGGACGGGACTAGGGACTATGGCTACACCTTC. This codes for CASSLDGTRDYGYTF.

This chain connects TRBV10-2 to TRBJ2-3, with TRBD2 matching over 12 bases. J was trimmed by 5 bases and V by 6 bases; bases with no gene match: 3. The germline V gene encodes CDR1 WSHSY and CDR2 SAAADI. This CDR3 is 14 amino acids long. Here the CDR3 reads CASRMTSGGDTQYF. The CDR3 DNA follows: TGCGCCAGCAGGATGACTAGCGGGGGAGATACGCAGTATTTT.

The rearrangement uses TRBV18 and TRBJ1-2; TRBD1 matches 11 bases. The CDR3 contains 14 residues. Germline values: CDR1 KGHSH, CDR2 LQKENI. Trimming took 4 bases from V and 8 from J; bases not matched to a gene: 6. CDR3 amino acids: CASSRTGGAGGYTF. DNA of the CDR3: TGTGCCAGCTCACGGACAGGGGGCGCGGGAGGCTACACCTTC. Filled out from reference TRBV18 and TRBJ1-2, the complete variable domain reads NAGVMQNPRHLVRRRGQEARLRCSPMKGHSHVYWYRQLPEEGLKFMVYLQKENIIDESGMPKERFSAEFPKEGPSILRIQQVVRGDSAAYFCASSRTGGAGGYTFGSGTRLTVV.

The chain employs TRBV7-2 and TRBJ1-2; D is unresolved. Per germline, CDR1 SGHTA and CDR2 FQGNSA. Trimming took 1 base from V and 8 from J, leaving 20 bases between them. The CDR3 loop spans 16 amino acids. The DNA for the CDR3 is TGTGCCAGCAGCTTAGATCCAGGTGGCCGAGAGATAGGCTACACCTTC. As protein: CASSLDPGGREIGYTF.

V and J are TRBV2 and TRBJ2-7; weak D call: TRBD2 (6 bases). The CDR3 has 15 amino acids. Trimming removed 0 bases from V and 7 bases from J, with 16 bases in between. The germline V gene has CDR1 SNHLY and CDR2 FYNNEI. The CDR3 region is CASSEARMGGGEQYV. In nucleotides, the CDR3 is TGTGCCAGCAGTGAAGCGCGGATGGGCGGAGGGGAGCAGTACGTC.

This clone has a handful of counts. The genes are TRBV19 and TRBJ1-3, with a tentative D call TRBD1 (6 bases). The V end lost 8 bases, the J end lost 1 base, and 12 bases lay between the germline ends. Germline CDR1 reads LNHDA; CDR2 reads SQIVND (reference sequence). CDR3 length: 14 amino acids. The CDR3 is CASFQQGSGNTIYF. In DNA, the CDR3 is TGTGCCAGTTTTCAACAGGGATCTGGAAACACCATATATTTT.

This chain links TRBV28 with TRBJ1-5; D unresolved. The CDR3 loop spans 11 amino acids. CDR1 is MDHEN and CDR2 is SYDVKM in the germline V gene. Deletions cut 11 bases from V and 2 bases from J, with 7 bases between. CDR3 sequence: CAQVGNQPQHF. The CDR3 DNA is TGTGCCCAGGTGGGCAATCAGCCCCAGCATTTT.

V usage is TRBV11-1 and J usage is TRBJ1-2; D remains ambiguous. The germline gives CDR1 SGHAT, CDR2 FQDESV (reference sequence). Trimming cost V 1 base and J 2 bases, with 8 bases left between them. This CDR3 is 14 amino acids long. CDR3 amino acids: CASSLDAGNYGYTF. The CDR3 region has the DNA TGTGCCAGCAGCTTAGATGCCGGGAACTATGGCTACACCTTC. The variable domain in full, completed from reference TRBV11-1 and TRBJ1-2, reads EAEVAQSPRYKITEKSQAVAFWCDPISGHATLYWYRQILGQGPELLVQFQDESVVDDSQLPKDRFSAERLKGVDSTLKIQPAELGDSAMYLCASSLDAGNYGYTFGSGTRLTVV.

The gene calls are TRBV7-8 and TRBJ1-1; 10 positions agree with TRBD1. J lost 2 bases, V lost 5 bases, and 8 bases had no gene match. In germline, CDR1 is SGHVS, CDR2 FQNEAQ. CDR3 size: 16 residues. In DNA, the CDR3 is TGTGCCAGCAGCAGACAGGGGGCGATTCTTAACACTGAAGCTTTCTTT. This sequence encodes CASSRQGAILNTEAFF.

For the CDR3, the DNA is TGTGCGACCCGACAGGGGCTAAATGAAAAACTGTTTTTT. Its protein is CATRQGLNEKLFF. V usage is TRBV18 and J usage is TRBJ1-4; 8 bases match TRBD1. The CDR3 is 13 amino acids. From germline, CDR1 is KGHSH and CDR2 LQKENI.

The chain joins TRBV7-9 to TRBJ2-7; weak D call: TRBD2 (5 bases). Trimming left V 1 base short and J 5 bases short, with 9 bases between. The CDR3 has 13 amino acids. Germline V gives CDR1 SEHNR, CDR2 FQNEAQ (reference sequence). The CDR3, as DNA: TGTGCCAGCAGCTTAGGGGGAGTGGACGAGCAGTACGTC. Its protein is CASSLGGVDEQYV.

V gene TRBV7-8 combines with J gene TRBJ1-4; TRBD1 matches at 7 bases. The CDR3 runs 17 residues. Germline CDR1 is SGHVS and CDR2 is FQNEAQ. V dropped 0 bases and J dropped 1; count of bases not matched to a gene: 5. As DNA, the CDR3 is TGTGCCAGCAGCTTAGCAGCCTACAGGGGAACTAATGAAAAACTGTTTTTT. Translating it yields CASSLAAYRGTNEKLFF.

In this sample, this clone turned up many times. The rearrangement links TRBV5-1 to TRBJ2-1, with 11 nucleotides matching TRBD2. The CDR3 has 16 amino acids. J gave up 5 bases and V 3 bases, and 7 bases lay outside the gene matches. In germline, CDR1 is SGHRS, CDR2 YFSETQ. The CDR3 coding sequence is TGCGCCAGCAGCTCGGCCGGGACTAGCGGCAACAATGAGCAGTTCTTC. It is translated as CASSSAGTSGNNEQFF.

The chain carries TRBV5-1 and TRBJ2-1, with unresolved D. This CDR3 has 14 residues. Trimming pared 0 bases from V and 4 bases from J, leaving 8 bases between. Germline V lookup: CDR1 SGHRS, CDR2 YFSETQ. The CDR3 here is CASSLGAAYNEQFF. The CDR3 DNA reads TGCGCCAGCAGCTTGGGGGCAGCTTACAATGAGCAGTTCTTC.

A few counts support this clone. The V call is TRBV18, the J call TRBJ1-5; TRBD1 is a possible D gene (6 bases). The CDR3 has 12 residues. The V gene's germline CDR1 is KGHSH and CDR2 LQKENI. V was shortened by 0 bases and J by 9 bases, with 6 bases between the two germline ends. DNA of the CDR3: TGTGCCAGCTCACCACCGGACAGGCCCCAGCATTTT. The encoded protein is CASSPPDRPQHF. Combining the CDR3 with reference TRBV18 and TRBJ1-5 gives the whole variable domain NAGVMQNPRHLVRRRGQEARLRCSPMKGHSHVYWYRQLPEEGLKFMVYLQKENIIDESGMPKERFSAEFPKEGPSILRIQQVVRGDSAAYFCASSPPDRPQHFGDGTRLSIL.

The chain carries TRBV10-1 and TRBJ1-2; a weak D match, TRBD1 (5 bases). Germline CDR1 reads WNHNN; CDR2 reads SYGVQD (reference sequence). This CDR3 has 13 residues. Trimming took off 3 bases at V and 4 bases at J, with 9 bases between the two ends. The DNA of the CDR3 is TGCGCCAGCAGTGATGACAGCTCCTATGGCTACACCTTC. Translated, it gives CASSDDSSYGYTF.

DNA of the CDR3: TGCGCCAGCAGGACGGAGGATAAATCTTTCTTT. Translation: CASRTEDKSFF. The chain recombines TRBV4-1 with TRBJ1-1; D is ambiguous. V was shortened by 6 bases and J by 12 bases, with 14 bases between the two germline ends. Looked up from germline, CDR1 is MGHRA and CDR2 is YSYEKL. The CDR3 has 11 residues.

This chain joins TRBV3-1 (or the pseudogene TRBV3-2) and TRBJ1-2; 11 bases map to TRBD1. Germline trimming cut 3 bases from V and 4 bases from J; bases unmatched to any gene: 4. Germline CDR1 LGHDT, CDR2 YNNKEL (reference sequence). The CDR3 sequence is 15 residues long. For the CDR3, the DNA is TGTGCCAGCAGCCACCAGGGACAGGGGGGCTATGGCTACACCTTC. Protein: CASSHQGQGGYGYTF.

The V gene is TRBV5-1, the J gene TRBJ1-1; a weak D match, TRBD1 (6 bases). The CDR3 is made up of 13 amino acids. V shed 5 bases and J shed 1 base, with 9 bases lying between them. Germline loops: CDR1 SGHRS, CDR2 YFSETQ. CDR3 sequence: CASSYRENTEAFF. The CDR3 region has the DNA TGCGCCAGCAGTTACAGGGAGAACACTGAAGCTTTCTTT.